The 31 T cell receptor beta chains presented below share a single source sample, sequenced in a study of CD8 T cells in Susac syndrome. The RNA, about 0.45 to 1 ug, was put through reverse transcription using random hexamers. TCRdb recomputed calls from the immunoSEQ multiplex PCR reads with MiXCR, one row per CDR3 protein. The table records 150,000 to 200,000 distinct CDR3 sequences, 93% of them present only once. The sequenced sample consisted of CD4+ T cells from PBMCs. The receptors here all came from a human donor in good health.

This clonotype has just a few counts. The chain employs TRBV6-1 and TRBJ1-1; TRBD1 might be the D (6 bases). V was pared by 4 bases and J by 1 base, with 7 bases between. Looked up from germline, CDR1 is MNHNS and CDR2 is SASEGT. This CDR3 is built from 13 residues. CDR3 nucleotide sequence: TGTGCCAGCAGTGCACAGGGGAACACTGAAGCTTTCTTT. It codes for CASSAQGNTEAFF.

The rearrangement links TRBV10-3 to TRBJ2-7; D gene unclear. Looked up from germline, CDR1 is ENHRY and CDR2 is SYGVKD. This CDR3 contains 14 residues. V was trimmed by 8 bases and J by 0 bases, leaving 14 bases between them. CDR3 sequence reads: CAIAPPARSYEQYF. In nucleotides, the CDR3 is TGTGCCATCGCCCCACCGGCTCGCTCCTACGAGCAGTACTTC.

The J gene is TRBJ1-1, the V gene TRBV11-2; possibly TRBD1 for D (5 bases). Trimming removed 5 bases at V and 2 bases at J, with 15 bases between. Germline V gene sequence: CDR1 SGHAT, CDR2 FQNNGV. CDR3 length: 15 amino acids. CDR3: CASSARDGSNTEAFF. The CDR3 DNA reads TGTGCCAGCAGCGCAAGGGACGGCTCCAACACTGAAGCTTTCTTT.

V usage is TRBV25-1 and J usage is TRBJ1-2, with a tentative D call TRBD1 (6 bases). CDR3 length equals 15 residues. Deletions cut 2 bases from V and 4 bases from J, with 14 bases between. The germline V gene has CDR1 MGHDK and CDR2 SYGVNS. CDR3 sequence: CASSEGQGRFYGYTF. The CDR3 DNA reads TGTGCCAGCAGTGAAGGTCAGGGGCGCTTCTATGGCTACACCTTC.

This clonotype was counted a single time. The chain is built from TRBV18 and TRBJ2-1, with 10 bases matching TRBD1. Germline V gives CDR1 KGHSH, CDR2 LQKENI. There are 13 residues in the CDR3. The ends lost 4 bases at V and 8 bases at J; junction bases unmatched: 2. CDR3 bases: TGTGCCAGCTCACGGGACAGGGGTGATGAGCAGTTCTTC. As protein: CASSRDRGDEQFF.

This clonotype appeared once. V usage is TRBV7-3 and J usage is TRBJ2-5, with unresolved D. Trimming removed 0 bases from V and 1 base from J, with 3 bases in between. The CDR3 has 13 residues. Germline CDR1 and CDR2: SGHTA and FQGTGA. CDR3 region: CASSLTFQETQYF. DNA for the CDR3: TGTGCCAGCAGCTTAACCTTCCAAGAGACCCAGTACTTC.

This chain links TRBV19 with TRBJ1-1, with 8 bases aligning to TRBD1. J was trimmed by 6 bases and V by 5 bases; bases with no gene match: 2. In germline, CDR1 is LNHDA, CDR2 SQIVND (reference sequence). The CDR3 runs to 12 residues. For the CDR3, the DNA is TGTGCCAGTAGTGTGGACAGGGCTGAAGCTTTCTTT. The encoded protein is CASSVDRAEAFF.

The chain links TRBV2 to TRBJ1-1; 7 bases are shared with TRBD1. The CDR3 is made up of 16 amino acids. Per germline, CDR1 SNHLY and CDR2 FYNNEI. The V and J ends lost 3 bases and 4 bases, in that order; junction bases with no gene match: 11. The CDR3 nucleotides are TGTGCCAGCAGTGACATCCCGACAGGGTGGGTCACTGAAGCTTTCTTT. This sequence encodes CASSDIPTGWVTEAFF. Supplemented by reference TRBV2 and TRBJ1-1, the full variable domain reads EPEVTQTPSHQVTQMGQEVILRCVPISNHLYFYWYRQILGQKVEFLVSFYNNEISEKSEIFDDQFSVERPDGSNFTLKIRSTKLEDSAMYFCASSDIPTGWVTEAFFGQGTRLTVV.

The chain joins TRBV5-1 to TRBJ2-5; D may be TRBD1 or TRBD2 (5 bases each). Trimming removed 6 bases at V and 1 base at J, with 19 bases between. This CDR3 has 16 amino acids. Germline V gene sequence: CDR1 SGHRS, CDR2 YFSETQ. The CDR3: CASTSGASGSQETQYF. CDR3 nucleotide sequence: TGCGCCAGCACCTCCGGGGCGTCGGGCTCCCAAGAGACCCAGTACTTC.

This rearrangement joins TRBV5-4 to TRBJ2-7; D gene uncertain. V was shortened by 3 bases and J by 0 bases, with 7 bases between the two germline ends. Germline assignment: CDR1 SGHNT and CDR2 YYREEE (reference sequence). CDR3 length: 13 residues. CDR3 loop: CASSSEFSYEQYF. The CDR3 nucleotides are TGTGCCAGCAGCTCGGAGTTCTCCTACGAGCAGTACTTC.

In its sample, this clonotype was seen once. The V and J genes are TRBV5-1 and TRBJ2-1; D ambiguous. CDR3 length equals 13 residues. The germline V gene encodes CDR1 SGHRS and CDR2 YFSETQ. V lost 4 bases to trimming and J lost 4 bases, with 9 bases between them. CDR3 nucleotide sequence: TGCGCCAGCAGCAGAGAGACATACAATGAGCAGTTCTTC. It translates to CASSRETYNEQFF.

This clonotype appeared a single time. The chain carries TRBV7-9 and TRBJ2-7, with 7 bases lining up with TRBD2. Germline V gene data show CDR1 as SEHNR and CDR2 as FQNEAQ (reference sequence). Losses at the gene ends were 5 bases for V and 0 bases for J; bases not matched to a gene: 10. The CDR3 is 16 residues long. CDR3 in DNA: TGTGCCAGCAGCCCGGGGTGGGGGGGTACCTCCTACGAGCAGTACTTC. This sequence encodes CASSPGWGGTSYEQYF.

V is TRBV12-3 or TRBV12-4 and J is TRBJ2-4; maybe TRBD1 (6 bases). The CDR3 runs to 12 residues. V was clipped by 6 bases and J by 5 bases, with 8 bases between them. DNA for the CDR3: TGTGCCAGCAGGGCAGGGGAAAACATTCAGTACTTC. Its translation is CASRAGENIQYF.

The gene calls are TRBV5-1 and TRBJ1-1, with TRBD1 identical over 8 bases. V lost 0 bases, J lost 1 base, and 5 bases stayed unmatched. Germline V gene data show CDR1 as SGHRS and CDR2 as YFSETQ. The CDR3 sequence is 16 residues long. The CDR3 loop reads CASSLGDRLKNTEAFF. In nucleotides, the CDR3 is TGCGCCAGCAGCTTGGGGGACAGGCTAAAGAACACTGAAGCTTTCTTT.

The chain is built from TRBV7-3 and TRBJ2-2; D is perhaps TRBD1 (6 bases). Germline-derived CDR1 and CDR2 are SGHTA and FQGTGA. This CDR3 is 15 amino acids long. Between the trimmed V and J ends, which lost 6 bases and 6 bases, there was a span of 17 bases. The CDR3 nucleotides read TGTGCCAGCAGTTCTGCGTCAGGGGTAGCCGGGGAGCTGTTTTTT. Translating it yields CASSSASGVAGELFF.

V usage is TRBV7-2 and J usage is TRBJ1-1, with D possibly matching TRBD1 (5 bases). Trimming pared 5 bases from V and 1 base from J, leaving 8 bases between. CDR1 SGHTA and CDR2 FQGNSA come from the germline V gene. The CDR3 is made up of 13 amino acids. The CDR3, as DNA: TGTGCCAGCAGCCCACAGGAGAACACTGAAGCTTTCTTT. Translation: CASSPQENTEAFF.

The chain recombines TRBV3-1 with TRBJ1-2; 10 bases are shared with TRBD1. CDR1 LGHDT and CDR2 YNNKEL come from the germline V gene (reference sequence). Trimming took 5 bases from V and 6 from J; bases not matched to a gene: 6. The CDR3 is made up of 14 amino acids. Here the CDR3 DNA reads TGTGCCAGCAGCTTGCGGACAGGGGGTGATGGCTACACCTTC. This translates into CASSLRTGGDGYTF.

This clonotype was seen just once. The chain has TRBV20-1 and TRBJ2-5; D ambiguous. This CDR3 has 12 residues. Trimming cost V 4 bases and J 5 bases, with 11 bases left between them. Germline values: CDR1 DFQATT, CDR2 SNEGSKA (reference sequence). Here the CDR3 reads CSAILVEETQYF. Written as DNA, the CDR3 is TGCAGTGCTATTCTCGTGGAGGAGACCCAGTACTTC.

J is TRBJ2-7 and V is TRBV7-9; D call uncertain. This CDR3 spans 12 amino acids. CDR1 SEHNR and CDR2 FQNEAQ come from the germline V gene (reference sequence). Trimming took off 8 bases at V and 1 base at J, with 9 bases between the two ends. CDR3 in DNA: TGTGCCAGCGGCTACCAGTCCTACGAGCAGTACTTC. Translated, it gives CASGYQSYEQYF.

Written as DNA, the CDR3 is TGCGCCAGCAGGGGGGGACTTCGGGGCACTGAAGCTTTCTTT. Its translation is CASRGGLRGTEAFF. V is TRBV4-1 and J is TRBJ1-1, with a possible D match to TRBD1 (5 bases). Germline assignment: CDR1 MGHRA and CDR2 YSYEKL. The germline V and J ends were trimmed by 6 bases and 4 bases, with 15 bases remaining between them. CDR3 size: 14 residues.

The chain uses TRBV5-1 and TRBJ1-2; D is uncertain. Trimming left V 4 bases short and J 4 bases short, with 14 bases between. Per the germline V gene, CDR1 is SGHRS and CDR2 is YFSETQ. The CDR3 has 14 residues. Written as DNA, the CDR3 is TGCGCCAGCAGCCTTCCAACGGGCAGCTATGGCTACACCTTC. Translation: CASSLPTGSYGYTF.

J is TRBJ1-2 and V is TRBV3-1; tentatively, D is TRBD1 (5 bases). This CDR3 comprises 14 residues. Trimming removed 0 bases from V and 7 bases from J, with 12 bases in between. CDR1 LGHDT and CDR2 YNNKEL come from the germline V gene (reference sequence). The CDR3 loop reads CASSQEQGVGGYTF. For the CDR3, the DNA is TGTGCCAGCAGCCAAGAGCAGGGAGTTGGTGGCTACACCTTC.

The chain uses TRBV4-1 and TRBJ1-2; D possibly corresponds to TRBD1 (5 bases). This CDR3 spans 15 amino acids. Trimming took 1 base from V and 6 from J, leaving 15 bases between them. CDR1 is MGHRA, CDR2 YSYEKL, per germline. The CDR3 here is CASSQVGVRRNGYTF. The CDR3 nucleotides are TGCGCCAGCAGCCAAGTGGGGGTCAGGAGGAATGGCTACACCTTC.

This clonotype has a single count. The chain joins TRBV5-1 to TRBJ2-5; the D is unclear. Trimming shortened V by 0 bases and J by 6 bases, and 12 bases separated the two germline ends. The CDR3 extends over 14 amino acids. The germline gives CDR1 SGHRS, CDR2 YFSETQ. This chain's CDR3 is CASSLGPTHKTQYF. In nucleotides, the CDR3 is TGCGCCAGCAGCTTGGGACCGACCCATAAGACCCAGTACTTC.

This chain connects TRBV20-1 to TRBJ2-7; TRBD2 matches 8 bases. This CDR3 contains 15 residues. The germline CDR1 and CDR2 sequences are DFQATT and SNEGSKA (reference sequence). V was clipped by 4 bases and J by 1 base; unmatched bases: 9. CDR3 loop: CSATTAGGTSYEQYF. The CDR3 DNA reads TGCAGTGCTACCACGGCGGGGGGCACATCCTACGAGCAGTACTTC.

The chain carries TRBV3-1 and TRBJ2-3; 8 bases agree with TRBD2. The CDR3 loop spans 15 amino acids. The J segment lost 3 bases and the V segment lost 4 bases, leaving 6 bases of the junction unmatched. The germline CDR1 and CDR2 sequences are LGHDT and YNNKEL (reference sequence). The CDR3 here is CASSRGTSRTDTQYF. In DNA, the CDR3 is TGTGCCAGCAGCCGAGGGACTAGTCGGACAGATACGCAGTATTTT.

This chain uses TRBV29-1 with TRBJ1-2; D gene uncertain. Trimming shortened V by 7 bases and J by 1 base, and 13 bases separated the two germline ends. This CDR3 contains 13 residues. The germline gives CDR1 SQVTM, CDR2 ANQGSEA. The CDR3 DNA reads TGCAGCGGAGGCACAGACCATAACTATGGCTACACCTTC. Translating gives CSGGTDHNYGYTF.

The gene calls are TRBV2 and TRBJ2-1, with D possibly TRBD2 on 7 matching bases. CDR1 and CDR2 (germline): SNHLY, FYNNEI. The CDR3 has 13 amino acids. V was trimmed by 4 bases and J by 8 bases, leaving 12 bases between them. This CDR3 is CASSVRGRDEQFF. DNA of the CDR3: TGTGCCAGCAGTGTAAGGGGGAGGGATGAGCAGTTCTTC.

The chain employs TRBV15 and TRBJ2-5; 8 bases align to TRBD2. The V gene end was trimmed by 1 base and the J gene end by 5 bases; junction bases not matched to a gene: 12. CDR1 and CDR2 (germline): LNHNV, YYDKDF (reference sequence). The CDR3 extends over 17 amino acids. The CDR3 is CATSRAPTLAGGETQYF. The CDR3 DNA is TGTGCCACCAGCAGAGCCCCGACCCTAGCGGGCGGGGAGACCCAGTACTTC.

This chain joins TRBV19 and TRBJ2-7, with no clear D. There are 13 residues in the CDR3. CDR1 and CDR2 from the germline V gene are LNHDA and SQIVND (reference sequence). V was trimmed by 3 bases and J by 1 base, leaving 7 bases between them. In DNA form, the CDR3 reads TGTGCCAGTAGTATTACCGGATCCTACGAGCAGTACTTC. Its translation is CASSITGSYEQYF.

The chain couples TRBV6-2 or TRBV6-3 to TRBJ2-2; possible D gene TRBD2, 5 bases. CDR1 MNHEY and CDR2 SVGEGT come from the germline V gene. Trimming pared 2 bases from V and 9 bases from J, leaving 13 bases between. This CDR3 is 14 amino acids long. The CDR3, as DNA: TGTGCCAGCAGTTACCCGTATCCCGGGAGGGAGCTGTTTTTT. It translates to CASSYPYPGRELFF.